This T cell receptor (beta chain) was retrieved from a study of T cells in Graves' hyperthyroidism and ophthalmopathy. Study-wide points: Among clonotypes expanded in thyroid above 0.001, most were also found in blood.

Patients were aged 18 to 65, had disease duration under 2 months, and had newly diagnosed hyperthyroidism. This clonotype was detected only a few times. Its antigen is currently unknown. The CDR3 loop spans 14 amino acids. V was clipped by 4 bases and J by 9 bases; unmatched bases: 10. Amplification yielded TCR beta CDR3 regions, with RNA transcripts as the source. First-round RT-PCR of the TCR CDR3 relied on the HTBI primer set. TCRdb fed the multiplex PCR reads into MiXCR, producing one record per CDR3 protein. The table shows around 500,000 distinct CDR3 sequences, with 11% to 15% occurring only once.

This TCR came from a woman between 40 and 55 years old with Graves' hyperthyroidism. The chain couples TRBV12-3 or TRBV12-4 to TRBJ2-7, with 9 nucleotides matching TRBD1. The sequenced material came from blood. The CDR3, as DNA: TGTGCCAGCAGTTCACCGGGACAGGGCCGTCTGCAGTACTTC. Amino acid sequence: CASSSPGQGRLQYF.